What follows are 10 T cell receptor beta chains derived from one specimen sequenced in a study of beta chain features in type 1 diabetes. What was sequenced were expressed TCRB transcripts, since all of the isolated RNA had been reverse transcribed. Assay: immunoSEQ multiplex PCR; the TCRdb copy retains only in-frame clones and omits some. This table holds under 150,000 clones, under 60% found once. Sequences were obtained from Tregs from blood. These receptor sequences come from a man in his late teens or twenties in good health.

The chain recombines TRBV6-5 with TRBJ1-2, with TRBD1 matching over 10 bases. Germline CDR1 is MNHEY and CDR2 is SVGAGI. V shed 2 bases and J 7 bases; nucleotides not matched to a gene: 1. CDR3 length: 13 amino acids. CDR3 residues: CASSYGTGVGYTF. Here the CDR3 DNA reads TGTGCCAGCAGTTACGGGACAGGGGTTGGCTACACCTTC.

This chain links TRBV7-2 with TRBJ2-2, with TRBD1 matching over 9 bases. The CDR3 is 17 amino acids. V shed 5 bases and J 5 bases; nucleotides not matched to a gene: 12. Germline CDR1 SGHTA, CDR2 FQGNSA. CDR3 sequence reads: CASSKGQGVSWTGELFF. The CDR3, as DNA: TGTGCCAGCAGCAAGGGACAGGGAGTTTCGTGGACCGGGGAGCTGTTTTTT.

This clone was counted only a few times. This rearrangement joins TRBV7-2 to TRBJ1-2; possible D gene TRBD1, 5 bases. Looked up from germline, CDR1 is SGHTA and CDR2 is FQGNSA. V lost 1 base and J 3 bases, leaving 12 bases between the germline ends. This CDR3 contains 15 residues. The CDR3 DNA reads TGTGCCAGCAGCTTAGTTTCAGGGAACTACTATGGCTACACCTTC. Amino acids: CASSLVSGNYYGYTF.

This clone has only a few counts. The chain carries TRBV4-1 and TRBJ2-7; tentatively, D is TRBD2 (6 bases). Germline loops: CDR1 MGHRA, CDR2 YSYEKL. The CDR3 contains 15 residues. The V and J ends lost 3 bases and 0 bases respectively, with 12 bases between them. Here the CDR3 DNA reads TGCGCCAGCAGCCAGGGGACTCTGAGCTCCTACGAGCAGTACTTC. It translates to CASSQGTLSSYEQYF.

The chain combines TRBV2 with TRBJ1-1; D not resolved. Germline CDR1 and CDR2: SNHLY and FYNNEI. CDR3 size: 12 residues. Trimming took off 4 bases at V and 1 base at J, with 4 bases between the two ends. CDR3 DNA sequence: TGTGCCAGCAGTGGAGGGAACACTGAAGCTTTCTTT. Translation gives CASSGGNTEAFF.

The chain has TRBV7-9 and TRBJ1-4, with 8 nucleotides matching TRBD1. This CDR3 is built from 14 residues. In germline, CDR1 is SEHNR, CDR2 FQNEAQ (reference sequence). The V segment lost 5 bases and the J segment 4 bases; nucleotides outside the gene matches: 3. CDR3 loop: CASSPDRVNEKLFF. The DNA of the CDR3 is TGTGCCAGCAGCCCGGACAGGGTTAATGAAAAACTGTTTTTT. Based on the CDR3 plus reference TRBV7-9 and TRBJ1-4, the full variable domain is DTGVSQNPRHKITKRGQNVTFRCDPISEHNRLYWYRQTLGQGPEFLTYFQNEAQLEKSRLLSDRFSAERPKGSFSTLEIQRTEQGDSAMYLCASSPDRVNEKLFFGSGTQLSVL.

The chain combines TRBV7-3 with TRBJ2-7, with 8 bases fitting TRBD2. This CDR3 contains 15 residues. The germline CDR1 and CDR2 sequences are SGHTA and FQGTGA. Germline trimming cut 3 bases from V and 3 bases from J; bases unmatched to any gene: 7. The CDR3 loop reads CASSLSSGKYYEQYF. CDR3 sequence (DNA): TGTGCCAGCAGCTTGAGTAGCGGGAAATACTACGAGCAGTACTTC.

This clone was seen a few times. This chain joins TRBV6-5 and TRBJ1-5, with 9 bases aligning to TRBD1. Germline CDR1 reads MNHEY; CDR2 reads SVGAGI. With V trimmed by 6 bases and J by 3 bases, 3 bases remained unmatched. This CDR3 is built from 14 residues. The CDR3 reads CASRWTGDNQPQHF. DNA for the CDR3: TGTGCCAGCAGATGGACAGGGGACAATCAGCCCCAGCATTTT.

This clone was detected a few times. The rearrangement links TRBV6-1 to TRBJ1-2; TRBD1 is a possible D gene (6 bases). Germline V lookup: CDR1 MNHNS, CDR2 SASEGT. The ends were cut back, 11 bases at V and 5 bases at J, with 12 bases in the middle. This CDR3 spans 11 amino acids. CDR3 sequence (DNA): TGTGCCGGAGGACAGAATTATGGCTACACCTTC. Its protein product is CAGGQNYGYTF.

The J gene is TRBJ1-3, the V gene TRBV5-5; no clear D. The CDR3 loop spans 13 amino acids. Germline CDR1 SGHKS, CDR2 YYEKEE (reference sequence). V lost 1 base to trimming and J lost 8 bases, with 10 bases between them. This CDR3 is CASSLNGADTIYF. CDR3 nucleotides: TGTGCCAGCAGCTTGAATGGTGCGGACACCATATATTTT.